The 32 T cell receptor beta chains below all came from one sample that was sequenced in a study of T cells after yellow fever vaccination. TCRdb re-called the 5' RACE reads through MiXCR, storing one row per CDR3 protein. The data show more than 350,000 distinct CDR3 sequences, 11% seen once. This sample comprised PBMCs, obtained on the day of the first yellow fever vaccination. The receptors were gathered from a man aged 18 to 30 who received the YFV17D yellow fever vaccine.

At least ten counts were recorded for this clonotype. The CDR3 sequence is CASSPPGRETQYF. The CDR3 DNA reads as TGTGCCAGCAGCCCACCAGGGAGAGAGACCCAGTACTTC. This chain connects TRBV18 to TRBJ2-5; D possibly matches TRBD1 or TRBD2 (5 bases each). Trimming took off 8 bases at V and 4 bases at J, with 14 bases between the two ends. Germline V gene data show CDR1 as KGHSH and CDR2 as LQKENI. This CDR3 spans 13 amino acids.

This clonotype was observed a handful of times. The V gene is TRBV7-9, the J gene TRBJ2-7, with D maybe TRBD2 (7 bases). CDR1 is SEHNR, CDR2 FQNEAQ, per germline (reference sequence). The CDR3 sequence is 17 residues long. Between the trimmed V and J ends, which lost 4 bases and 1 base, there was a span of 20 bases. The CDR3 nucleotides are TGTGCCAGCAGCTCGGATGGGGGGGCAGGGAGATCCTACGAGCAGTACGTC. As protein: CASSSDGGAGRSYEQYV.

This clonotype was recorded many times. The genes are TRBV28 and TRBJ2-1, with TRBD2 identical over 7 bases. This CDR3 has 14 amino acids. Germline V gene lookup returns CDR1 MDHEN and CDR2 SYDVKM. Trimming at V came to 8 bases and at J to 0 bases, leaving 4 bases not matched to a gene. Here the CDR3 DNA reads TGTGCCAGCGTAGGCGGGAGCTCCTACAATGAGCAGTTCTTC. Translation gives CASVGGSSYNEQFF.

In this sample, this clonotype turned up a few times. The CDR3 here is CASSLLATRSNTEAFF. The CDR3 region has the DNA TGTGCCAGCAGCTTATTGGCCACAAGGTCGAACACTGAAGCTTTCTTT. The genes are TRBV11-2 and TRBJ1-1, with D uncertain. V lost 2 bases and J lost 1, with 14 bases in between. The CDR3 loop spans 16 amino acids. Germline CDR1 and CDR2: SGHAT and FQNNGV. The whole variable domain, filled in from reference TRBV11-2 and TRBJ1-1, reads EAGVAQSPRYKIIEKRQSVAFWCNPISGHATLYWYQQILGQGPKLLIQFQNNGVVDDSQLPKDRFSAERLKGVDSTLKIQPAKLEDSAVYLCASSLLATRSNTEAFFGQGTRLTVV.

The chain links TRBV15 to TRBJ2-7; D remains ambiguous. V was pared by 0 bases and J by 3 bases, with 12 bases between. This CDR3 is 15 amino acids long. Per the germline V gene, CDR1 is LNHNV and CDR2 is YYDKDF (reference sequence). The CDR3 spells CATSRDVGPGYEQYF. CDR3 nucleotide sequence: TGTGCCACCAGCAGAGATGTTGGGCCCGGCTACGAGCAGTACTTC.

V is TRBV6-2 or TRBV6-3 and J is TRBJ2-1; D gene unclear. Germline V gene sequence: CDR1 MNHEY, CDR2 SVGEGT. Trimming took off 7 bases at V and 0 bases at J, with 16 bases between the two ends. The CDR3 contains 16 residues. The CDR3: CASTTPWRSSYNEQFF. As DNA, the CDR3 is TGTGCCAGCACCACCCCTTGGCGGAGCTCCTACAATGAGCAGTTCTTC.

The chain joins TRBV30 to TRBJ1-2, with 8 bases lining up with TRBD1. Germline-derived CDR1 and CDR2 are GTSNPN and SVGIG (reference sequence). V shed 5 bases and J 4 bases; nucleotides not matched to a gene: 0. The CDR3 covers 11 residues. This CDR3 reads CAWGQGYGYTF. As DNA, the CDR3 is TGTGCCTGGGGACAGGGCTATGGCTACACCTTC. The complete variable domain, with remaining parts taken from reference TRBV30 and TRBJ1-2, reads SQTIHQWPATLVQPVGSPLSLECTVEGTSNPNLYWYRQAAGRGLQLLFYSVGIGQISSEVPQNLSASRPQDRQFILSSKKLLLSDSGFYLCAWGQGYGYTFGSGTRLTVV.

This clonotype has more than one count but fewer than ten. This chain joins TRBV27 and TRBJ2-3; TRBD1 matches 9 bases. The CDR3 sequence is 13 residues long. V was pared by 6 bases and J by 4 bases, with 2 bases of the junction left unmatched. Per the germline V gene, CDR1 is MNHEY and CDR2 is SMNVEV (reference sequence). The chain's CDR3 is CASRDRGADTQYF. CDR3 bases: TGTGCCAGCAGGGACAGGGGTGCAGATACGCAGTATTTT.

The chain carries TRBV7-9 and TRBJ1-2; D not certain. Trimming took off 3 bases at V and 0 bases at J, with 17 bases between the two ends. Germline values: CDR1 SEHNR, CDR2 FQNEAQ (reference sequence). This CDR3 spans 17 amino acids. In DNA form, the CDR3 reads TGTGCCAGCAGCTTGTCTTACCCTGACGACGCTAACTATGGCTACACCTTC. Translated: CASSLSYPDDANYGYTF. Complete variable domain (other parts from reference TRBV7-9 and TRBJ1-2): DTGVSQNPRHKITKRGQNVTFRCDPISEHNRLYWYRQTLGQGPEFLTYFQNEAQLEKSRLLSDRFSAERPKGSFSTLEIQRTEQGDSAMYLCASSLSYPDDANYGYTFGSGTRLTVV.

The chain recombines TRBV4-1 with TRBJ1-2, with 11 nucleotides matching TRBD1. The CDR3 consists of 17 residues. Germline V gene lookup returns CDR1 MGHRA and CDR2 YSYEKL. With V trimmed by 2 bases and J by 4 bases, 9 bases remained unmatched. CDR3 nucleotide sequence: TGCGCCAGCAGCCAACCGGGACAGGGGGATCGGCGCTATGGCTACACCTTC. This gives the protein CASSQPGQGDRRYGYTF.

This clonotype has more than one count but fewer than ten. The chain combines TRBV6-1 with TRBJ2-1, with a tentative D call TRBD2 (6 bases). This CDR3 is built from 14 residues. Looked up from germline, CDR1 is MNHNS and CDR2 is SASEGT. Trimming pared 6 bases from V and 6 bases from J, leaving 15 bases between. CDR3 nucleotide sequence: TGTGCCAGCAGGCTTGGAGGGCCGGTCAATGAGCAGTTCTTC. It yields the protein CASRLGGPVNEQFF.

V gene TRBV6-1 combines with J gene TRBJ2-1, with D uncertain. The CDR3 contains 12 residues. V lost 8 bases, J lost 5 bases, and 10 bases lay in between. CDR1 and CDR2 from the germline V gene are MNHNS and SASEGT. The DNA of the CDR3 is TGTGCCAGCCTCGGTATCGACAATGAGCAGTTCTTC. This translates into CASLGIDNEQFF.

The table lists this clonotype with many counts. The V gene is TRBV5-8, the J gene TRBJ2-2, with 14 nucleotides matching TRBD2. Looked up from germline, CDR1 is SGHTS and CDR2 is YDEGEE. This CDR3 comprises 17 residues. Unmatched junction bases numbered 3, after V lost 4 bases and J lost 1 base. The CDR3 DNA reads TGTGCCAGCAGCCCCGGACTAGCGGGGGGGAACACCGGGGAGCTGTTTTTT. It is translated as CASSPGLAGGNTGELFF.

J is TRBJ2-2 and V is TRBV29-1; D not certain. Germline CDR1 reads SQVTM; CDR2 reads ANQGSEA. The germline V and J ends were trimmed by 4 bases and 0 bases, with 6 bases remaining between them. The CDR3 covers 13 residues. The CDR3 DNA is TGCAGCGTTGCCCAGGCGAACACCGGGGAGCTGTTTTTT. It codes for CSVAQANTGELFF.

This clonotype was recorded a few times. J is TRBJ1-2 and V is TRBV20-1, with 9 nucleotides matching TRBD1. Trimming took 1 base from V and 2 from J; bases not matched to a gene: 5. CDR3 length: 15 residues. Germline V gene sequence: CDR1 DFQATT, CDR2 SNEGSKA (reference sequence). The CDR3 spells CSARGDREANYGYTF. In nucleotides, the CDR3 is TGCAGTGCTAGAGGGGACAGGGAAGCGAACTATGGCTACACCTTC.

This clonotype was counted a few times. V usage is TRBV12-5 and J usage is TRBJ2-3, with D perhaps being TRBD1 or TRBD2 (6 bases each). This CDR3 is built from 15 residues. Germline V gene data show CDR1 as LGHNT and CDR2 as FRNRAP. Trimming left V 7 bases short and J 5 bases short, with 19 bases between. The CDR3 DNA follows: TGTGCTAGTGTTATCATACCCGGGGGCAGAGATACGCAGTATTTT. This translates into CASVIIPGGRDTQYF.

This clonotype was seen a handful of times. The rearrangement links TRBV6-5 to TRBJ1-5, with D possibly TRBD1 on 5 matching bases. The CDR3 runs 17 residues. Trimming took off 6 bases at V and 0 bases at J, with 18 bases between the two ends. Germline V gene data show CDR1 as MNHEY and CDR2 as SVGAGI. DNA for the CDR3: TGTGCCAGCAGCGTTATACCCCGGGACTTTAGCAATCAGCCCCAGCATTTT. This encodes CASSVIPRDFSNQPQHF.

This sequence joins TRBV7-2 and TRBJ1-3; no clear D gene. The CDR3 contains 16 residues. V lost 0 bases and J 8 bases, leaving 17 bases between the germline ends. Germline lookup yields CDR1 SGHTA and CDR2 FQGNSA. CDR3 in amino acids: CASSLAPRAVRDTIYF. The CDR3 bases are TGTGCCAGCAGCTTAGCTCCTCGTGCGGTTCGGGACACCATATATTTT.

This chain uses TRBV25-1 with TRBJ2-2; TRBD2 agrees at 10 bases. Germline values: CDR1 MGHDK, CDR2 SYGVNS. After removal of 3 bases from V and 4 bases from J, the junction contained 8 bases not matched to a gene. This CDR3 comprises 17 residues. CDR3 bases: TGTGCCAGCAGTGACACGACTAGCGGGCATATCACCGGGGAGCTGTTTTTT. Translating gives CASSDTTSGHITGELFF.

The chain carries TRBV3-1 and TRBJ1-2; unclear D gene. CDR1 and CDR2 (germline): LGHDT, YNNKEL (reference sequence). This CDR3 has 13 amino acids. Trimming took off 0 bases at V and 5 bases at J, with 7 bases between the two ends. CDR3 amino acids: CASSQEADYGYTF. The CDR3 nucleotides are TGTGCCAGCAGCCAAGAGGCGGATTATGGCTACACCTTC.

This chain uses TRBV12-3 or TRBV12-4 with TRBJ2-7; 7 bases are shared with TRBD1. The junction had 7 bases not matched to a gene; V was cut back by 6 bases and J by 2 bases. The CDR3 extends over 14 amino acids. CDR3 protein: CASRTSDRTYEQYF. Here the CDR3 DNA reads TGTGCCAGCAGGACATCGGACAGGACCTACGAGCAGTACTTC.

This clonotype was seen a handful of times. This sequence joins TRBV10-3 and TRBJ1-2; 7 bases are a match to TRBD1. The length of the CDR3 is 11 residues. From germline, CDR1 is ENHRY and CDR2 SYGVKD. V shed 8 bases and J 4 bases; nucleotides not matched to a gene: 1. The CDR3 bases are TGTGCCATCCCAGGGGGCTATGGCTACACCTTC. Amino acid sequence: CAIPGGYGYTF.

The rearrangement links TRBV5-4 to TRBJ2-5, with D maybe TRBD2 (6 bases). Germline-derived CDR1 and CDR2 are SGHNT and YYREEE (reference sequence). The CDR3 sequence is 16 residues long. V was trimmed by 0 bases and J by 2 bases, leaving 14 bases between them. CDR3 DNA: TGTGCCAGCAGCTTGGCCGGAGGGGCAGGACAAGAGACCCAGTACTTC. This translates into CASSLAGGAGQETQYF.

The chain recombines TRBV9 with TRBJ1-6, with TRBD1 identical over 8 bases. The CDR3 consists of 16 residues. Germline V CDR1 and CDR2: SGDLS, YYNGEE. Trimming removed 3 bases from V and 5 bases from J; junction bases left unmatched: 7. The CDR3 loop is CASSEGTGKDNSPLHF. The CDR3 DNA reads as TGTGCCAGCAGCGAAGGGACAGGAAAGGATAATTCACCCCTCCACTTT.

The rearrangement joins TRBV6-2 or TRBV6-3 to TRBJ2-7; D might be TRBD1 (5 bases). The CDR3 loop spans 14 amino acids. Germline V CDR1 and CDR2: MNHEY, SVGEGT. V was pared by 1 base and J by 5 bases, with 12 bases between. CDR3 nucleotides: TGTGCCAGCAGTTACTTAGGGGCGCTGGACGAGCAGTACGTC. This translates into CASSYLGALDEQYV.

The chain combines TRBV18 with TRBJ1-6; D is unclear. Germline V gene sequence: CDR1 KGHSH, CDR2 LQKENI. V lost 6 bases and J 7 bases, leaving 16 bases between the germline ends. The CDR3 is 15 residues long. The CDR3: CASSNGRASNSPLHF. CDR3 nucleotides: TGTGCCAGCTCTAATGGAAGGGCCAGCAATTCACCCCTCCACTTT.

The chain combines TRBV27 with TRBJ1-2; possible D gene TRBD1, 6 bases. The ends were cut back, 7 bases at V and 1 base at J, with 25 bases in the middle. This CDR3 spans 18 amino acids. Looked up from germline, CDR1 is MNHEY and CDR2 is SMNVEV (reference sequence). Written as DNA, the CDR3 is TGTGCCAGCACCCGGCGGGGAGGGGGGATAAGTGATAACTATGGCTACACCTTC. Its protein is CASTRRGGGISDNYGYTF.

The V and J genes are TRBV4-1 and TRBJ2-1, with unresolved D. V was cut by 1 base and J by 5 bases, with 12 bases left in between. Per germline, CDR1 MGHRA and CDR2 YSYEKL. The length of the CDR3 is 15 residues. The CDR3 DNA reads TGCGCCAGCAGCCAAGCAGGTAGTTACGACAATGAGCAGTTCTTC. It is translated as CASSQAGSYDNEQFF.

This clonotype was seen a few times. J is TRBJ2-1 and V is TRBV4-1; D is undetermined. Germline CDR1 reads MGHRA; CDR2 reads YSYEKL. Trimming cost V 1 base and J 4 bases, with 8 bases left between them. The CDR3 is made up of 14 amino acids. CDR3 bases: TGCGCCAGCAGCCAAGTGGGCACATACAATGAGCAGTTCTTC. Translation gives CASSQVGTYNEQFF.

This clonotype was detected a few times. V is TRBV20-1 and J is TRBJ2-3, with 12 bases identical to TRBD2. The CDR3 has 16 amino acids. J gave up 3 bases and V 1 base, and 5 bases lay outside the gene matches. Germline CDR1 is DFQATT and CDR2 is SNEGSKA (reference sequence). The CDR3 region is CSARVLAGGRTDTQYF. In nucleotides, the CDR3 is TGCAGTGCTAGAGTTCTAGCGGGGGGGCGGACAGATACGCAGTATTTT.

The chain joins TRBV18 to TRBJ2-2; D remains unclear. The CDR3 consists of 18 residues. Germline V gene sequence: CDR1 KGHSH, CDR2 LQKENI. Trimming stripped 4 bases from V and 0 bases from J, with 18 bases between. The CDR3 DNA is TGTGCCAGCTCACTTCGGACGGTGACCCTTTCGAACACCGGGGAGCTGTTTTTT. This codes for CASSLRTVTLSNTGELFF.

V and J are TRBV2 and TRBJ2-7, with TRBD1 identical over 10 bases. Germline trimming cut 0 bases from V and 6 bases from J; bases unmatched to any gene: 2. The CDR3 contains 14 residues. Germline values: CDR1 SNHLY, CDR2 FYNNEI. CDR3 in amino acids: CASSEADRGVEQYF. CDR3 coding DNA: TGTGCCAGCAGTGAAGCGGACAGGGGGGTCGAGCAGTACTTC.